The T cell receptor (beta chain) described here comes from a study of T cell responses to AZD1222 COVID-19 vaccine. Turning to the study itself: Pooled in the analysis were second doses at about 4 or about 12 weeks.

Profiled with immunoSEQ multiplex PCR; TCRdb holds only in-frame clones, not every one. This repertoire shows under 200,000 clones, around nine tenths found once; its top ten account for over 1.2%. The germline V gene encodes CDR1 KGHSH and CDR2 LQKENI. The CDR3 is 14 residues long. J gave up 5 bases and V 4 bases, and 3 bases lay outside the gene matches. Regarding this clone: Its antigen remains unknown.

Notes on the study in general: Among vaccine-associated CD4 TCRs, coverage spanned spike, with dominance at 160-218 and 743-854. Only 5 or 6 individuals given AZD1222 were seropositive at baseline. Females outnumbered males among donors, who were mostly white British; clonal diversity was possibly underestimated.

This receptor was identified in an adult in good health. J is TRBJ1-4 and V is TRBV18; TRBD1 aligns across 8 bases. This material consisted of peripheral blood, taken on day 0 of AZD1222 vaccination. The CDR3 loop reads CASSLGQGNEKLFF. CDR3 DNA: TGTGCCAGCTCACTCGGACAGGGAAATGAAAAACTGTTTTTT.